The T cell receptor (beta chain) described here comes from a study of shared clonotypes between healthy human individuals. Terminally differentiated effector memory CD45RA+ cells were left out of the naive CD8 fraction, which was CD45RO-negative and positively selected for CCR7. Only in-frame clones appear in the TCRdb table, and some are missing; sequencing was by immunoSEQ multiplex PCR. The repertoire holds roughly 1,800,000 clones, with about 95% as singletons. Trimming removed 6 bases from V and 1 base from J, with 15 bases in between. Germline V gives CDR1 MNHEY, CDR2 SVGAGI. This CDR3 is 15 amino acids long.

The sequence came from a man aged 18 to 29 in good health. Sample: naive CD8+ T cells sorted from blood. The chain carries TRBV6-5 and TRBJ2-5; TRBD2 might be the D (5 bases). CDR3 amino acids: CASSPRAASQETQYF. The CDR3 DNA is TGTGCCAGCAGCCCGCGGGCGGCGAGCCAAGAGACCCAGTACTTC.